The 10 T cell receptor beta chains given below trace back to one sample, sequenced in a study of cytomegalovirus exposure and HLA in healthy donors. With 60 Vbeta and 13 Jbeta primers, the PCR was carried out. The data were produced by immunoSEQ multiplex PCR, yet TCRdb's version contains in-frame clones alone and is incomplete. Here the sample spans 150,000 or so clones, 75% being singletons. The sequenced sample consisted of PBMCs. The source of these receptors is a woman aged 40 to 49 in good health and CMV-seropositive.

This clone was found a few times. The chain employs TRBV30 and TRBJ2-1, with 10 positions matching TRBD2. CDR1 and CDR2 (germline): GTSNPN, SVGIG (reference sequence). J lost 1 base, V lost 5 bases, and 8 bases had no gene match. This CDR3 region has 16 residues. This chain's CDR3 is CAWDSASGRSYNEQFF. For the CDR3, the DNA is TGTGCCTGGGATTCAGCTAGCGGGAGATCCTACAATGAGCAGTTCTTC.

This clone was recorded a few times. The rearrangement links TRBV21-1 to TRBJ2-5; TRBD2, the table's D call, was not compared with the DNA. TRBV21-1 is described as a pseudogene. This CDR3 spans 15 amino acids. This chain's CDR3 is CASSKEGPSGATYYF. CDR3 DNA: TGTGCCAGCAGCAAAGAGGGGCCTAGCGGGGCGACTTACTACTTC.

This chain connects TRBV19 to TRBJ1-3; 10 bases are shared with TRBD1. V was clipped by 8 bases and J by 4 bases; unmatched bases: 11. The germline CDR1 and CDR2 sequences are LNHDA and SQIVND (reference sequence). The CDR3 totals 16 residues. The CDR3 DNA reads TGTGCCAGTCGAGTATCCGGGACAGGGGAAGGAAACACCATATATTTT. Translating it yields CASRVSGTGEGNTIYF.

In DNA, the CDR3 is TGTGCCAGTAGTGCATCACCAGGGTTCGAGCAGTACTTC. Encoded protein: CASSASPGFEQYF. This chain links TRBV19 with TRBJ2-7; D is perhaps TRBD1 (5 bases). The germline CDR1 and CDR2 sequences are LNHDA and SQIVND (reference sequence). CDR3 length equals 13 residues. V lost 5 bases, J lost 6 bases, and 14 bases lay in between.

This clone occurred a few times. The chain uses TRBV9 and TRBJ2-1; D might be TRBD2 (6 bases). Germline CDR1 SGDLS, CDR2 YYNGEE. The CDR3 is made up of 15 amino acids. Between the trimmed V and J ends, which lost 0 bases and 2 bases, there was a span of 9 bases. The DNA of the CDR3 is TGTGCCAGCAGCGTAGGGGGCGGGACCTACAATGAGCAGTTCTTC. Its translation: CASSVGGGTYNEQFF.

The chain uses TRBV11-1 and TRBJ2-2; 8 bases are shared with TRBD1. Germline V gene lookup returns CDR1 SGHAT and CDR2 FQDESV (reference sequence). The trim removed 3 bases at V and 2 bases at J, leaving 2 bases unmatched. The CDR3 length is 15 residues. The CDR3 bases are TGTGCCAGCAGCTTCGGGACAGGAAACACCGGGGAGCTGTTTTTT. It translates to CASSFGTGNTGELFF.

The V call is TRBV9, the J call TRBJ2-1; a possible D gene is TRBD2 (5 bases). Trimming removed 1 base from V and 0 bases from J, with 11 bases in between. Germline CDR1 and CDR2: SGDLS and YYNGEE. CDR3 length equals 16 residues. CDR3 coding DNA: TGTGCCAGCAGCGTAAGCGGCACAAGCTCCTACAATGAGCAGTTCTTC. As protein: CASSVSGTSSYNEQFF.

This clone was counted between two and nine times. The chain carries TRBV28 and TRBJ2-7, with a weak D call TRBD1 (5 bases). Deletions cut 4 bases from V and 3 bases from J, with 13 bases between. The CDR3 runs 14 residues. In germline, CDR1 is MDHEN, CDR2 SYDVKM. The CDR3 region is CASSSFADNYEQYF. CDR3 DNA: TGTGCCAGCAGTTCTTTTGCGGACAACTACGAGCAGTACTTC. Supplemented by reference TRBV28 and TRBJ2-7, the full variable domain reads DVKVTQSSRYLVKRTGEKVFLECVQDMDHENMFWYRQDPGLGLRLIYFSYDVKMKEKGDIPEGYSVSREKKERFSLILESASTNQTSMYLCASSSFADNYEQYFGPGTRLTVT.

V is TRBV21-1 and J is TRBJ2-7; the table's D call TRBD2 went unverified against the DNA. TRBV21-1 is reported as a pseudogene. The CDR3 has 15 residues. CDR3 in amino acids: CASRTQGLAPYEQYF. The CDR3, as DNA: TGTGCCAGCAGGACTCAGGGACTAGCACCCTACGAGCAGTACTTC.

The CDR3 coding sequence is TGTGCCAGCAGTGGACTAGTCTTGCTACTCGGTGAGCAGTTCTTC. It yields the protein CASSGLVLLLGEQFF. This chain connects TRBV6-1 to TRBJ2-1, with D perhaps matching TRBD2 (6 bases). V was trimmed by 4 bases and J by 9 bases, leaving 19 bases between them. Germline-derived CDR1 and CDR2 are MNHNS and SASEGT. There are 15 residues in the CDR3.